A single sample gave rise to the 10 T cell receptor beta chains below, sequenced in a study of cytomegalovirus exposure and HLA in healthy donors. The PCR contained 60 Vbeta and 13 Jbeta primers. Profiled with immunoSEQ multiplex PCR; TCRdb holds only in-frame clones, not every one. Of some 85,000 clones listed, 75% to 80% are singletons. Material for sequencing was PBMCs. The receptors come from a man aged 30 to 45 in good health and CMV-seronegative.

V gene TRBV11-2 combines with J gene TRBJ1-1; D is ambiguous. The CDR3 runs 12 residues. Trimming shortened V by 1 base and J by 3 bases, and 3 bases separated the two germline ends. Germline V gives CDR1 SGHAT, CDR2 FQNNGV. The CDR3: CASSLVYTEAFF. CDR3 DNA: TGTGCCAGCAGCTTAGTCTACACTGAAGCTTTCTTT.

The genes are TRBV28 and TRBJ1-2; 7 positions agree with TRBD1. This CDR3 is built from 14 residues. J gave up 7 bases and V 11 bases, and 16 bases lay outside the gene matches. Germline CDR1 and CDR2: MDHEN and SYDVKM. The CDR3 region is CAVRAERDSAGYTF. The CDR3 DNA reads as TGTGCCGTGCGCGCCGAACGGGACAGTGCTGGCTACACCTTC.

The chain employs TRBV11-2 and TRBJ2-3; 7 positions match TRBD2. Germline V CDR1 and CDR2: SGHAT, FQNNGV. V shed 5 bases and J 4 bases; nucleotides not matched to a gene: 12. The CDR3 spans 16 residues. The CDR3 region has the DNA TGTGCCAGCAGCGCTCTAGCGGAGTCGGGCCCAGATACGCAGTATTTT. Translated, it gives CASSALAESGPDTQYF.

J is TRBJ2-7 and V is TRBV7-8; 14 nucleotides agree with TRBD2. Germline loops: CDR1 SGHVS, CDR2 FQNEAQ. The CDR3 runs 17 residues. The J segment lost 2 bases and the V segment lost 1 base, leaving 4 bases of the junction unmatched. The CDR3 DNA is TGTGCCAGCAGCTTAGTGGGACTAGCGGGAGTGGCCTACGAGCAGTACTTC. This gives the protein CASSLVGLAGVAYEQYF.

The chain couples TRBV5-4 to TRBJ2-1, with TRBD1 matching over 9 bases. Germline CDR1 is SGHNT and CDR2 is YYREEE (reference sequence). After removal of 4 bases from V and 2 bases from J, the junction contained 7 bases not matched to a gene. The CDR3 loop spans 16 amino acids. CDR3 sequence: CASSRTGAGTYNEQFF. CDR3 DNA: TGTGCCAGCAGCCGGACAGGGGCGGGTACCTACAATGAGCAGTTCTTC.

In its sample, this clone was seen a few times. The CDR3: CASSQEFGSGNYGYTF. The CDR3, as DNA: TGTGCCAGCAGCCAAGAATTTGGGTCAGGAAACTATGGCTACACCTTC. This chain joins TRBV4-2 and TRBJ1-2; D gene unclear. Per the germline V gene, CDR1 is LGHNA and CDR2 is YNFKEQ. V gave up 0 bases and J gave up 2 bases, with 13 bases separating them. The CDR3 extends over 16 amino acids.

V and J are TRBV5-8 and TRBJ2-7, with 7 bases that match TRBD1. The V segment lost 5 bases and the J segment 0 bases; nucleotides outside the gene matches: 8. The germline V gene has CDR1 SGHTS and CDR2 YDEGEE. The CDR3 totals 15 residues. CDR3 in amino acids: CASRARDSNSYEQYF. In DNA, the CDR3 is TGTGCCAGCAGGGCCCGGGACAGCAACTCCTACGAGCAGTACTTC. The whole variable domain, remainder taken from reference TRBV5-8 and TRBJ2-7, is EAGVTQSPTHLIKTRGQQATLRCSPISGHTSVYWYQQALGLGLQFLLWYDEGEERNRGNFPPRFSGRQFPNYSSELNVNALELEDSALYLCASRARDSNSYEQYFGPGTRLTVT.

V gene TRBV5-1 combines with J gene TRBJ2-3; the D is unclear. There are 11 residues in the CDR3. V was shortened by 4 bases and J by 3 bases, with 3 bases between the two germline ends. Germline CDR1 SGHRS, CDR2 YFSETQ. The CDR3 DNA is TGCGCCAGCAGCCAAACAGATACGCAGTATTTT. It is translated as CASSQTDTQYF.

This clone was observed once. Here the CDR3 DNA reads TGTGCCAGCAGCCCAGGACTAGCGGGGGGGGCCGGTGAGCAGTTCTTC. Protein product: CASSPGLAGGAGEQFF. This chain joins TRBV11-3 and TRBJ2-1; 15 nucleotides agree with TRBD2. There are 16 residues in the CDR3. Germline CDR1 SGHNT, CDR2 YENEEA. The V gene end was trimmed by 5 bases and the J gene end by 9 bases; junction bases not matched to a gene: 8.

As DNA, the CDR3 is TGCGCCAGCAGCGCACCTGACAGTTCAGATACGCAGTATTTT. This translates into CASSAPDSSDTQYF. V gene TRBV5-1 combines with J gene TRBJ2-3; D possibly corresponds to TRBD1 (5 bases). Germline V gives CDR1 SGHRS, CDR2 YFSETQ. This CDR3 region has 14 residues. The germline V and J ends were trimmed by 4 bases and 4 bases, with 13 bases remaining between them.